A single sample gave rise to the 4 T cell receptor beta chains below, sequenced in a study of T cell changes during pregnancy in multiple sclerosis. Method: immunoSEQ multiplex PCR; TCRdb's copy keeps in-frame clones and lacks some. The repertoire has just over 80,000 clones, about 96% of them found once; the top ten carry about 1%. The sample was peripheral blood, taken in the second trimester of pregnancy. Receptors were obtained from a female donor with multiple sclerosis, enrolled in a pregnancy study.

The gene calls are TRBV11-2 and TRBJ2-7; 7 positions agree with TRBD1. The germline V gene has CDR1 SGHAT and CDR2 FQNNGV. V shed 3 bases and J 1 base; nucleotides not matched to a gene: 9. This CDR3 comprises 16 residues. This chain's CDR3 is CASSFQGDPVSYEQYF. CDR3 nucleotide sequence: TGTGCCAGCAGCTTCCAGGGGGACCCGGTTTCCTACGAGCAGTACTTC.

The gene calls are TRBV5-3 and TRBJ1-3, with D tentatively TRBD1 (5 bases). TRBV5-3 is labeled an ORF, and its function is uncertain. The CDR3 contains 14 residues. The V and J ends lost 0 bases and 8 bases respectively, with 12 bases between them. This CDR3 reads CARSLGQPKYTIYF. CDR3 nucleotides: TGTGCCAGAAGCTTGGGACAGCCCAAGTACACCATATATTTT.

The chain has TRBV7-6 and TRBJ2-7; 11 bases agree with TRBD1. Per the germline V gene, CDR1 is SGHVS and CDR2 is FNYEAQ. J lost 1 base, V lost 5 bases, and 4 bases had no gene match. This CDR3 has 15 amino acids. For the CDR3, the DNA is TGTGCCAGCAGCCCCGGGACAGGGGGTTCCTACGAGCAGTACTTC. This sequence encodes CASSPGTGGSYEQYF. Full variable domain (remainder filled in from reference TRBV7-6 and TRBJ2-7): GAGVSQSPRYKVTKRGQDVALRCDPISGHVSLYWYRQALGQGPEFLTYFNYEAQQDKSGLPNDRFSAERPEGSISTLTIQRTEQRDSAMYRCASSPGTGGSYEQYFGPGTRLTVT.

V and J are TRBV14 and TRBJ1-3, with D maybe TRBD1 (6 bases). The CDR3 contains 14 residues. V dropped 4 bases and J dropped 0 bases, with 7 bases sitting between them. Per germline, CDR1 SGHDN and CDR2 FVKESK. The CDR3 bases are TGTGCCAGCAGCCCGGGACACTCTGGAAACACCATATATTTT. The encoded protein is CASSPGHSGNTIYF.